The 10 T cell receptor beta chains given below trace back to one sample, sequenced in a study of blood T cell repertoires in COVID-19. The protocol was immunoSEQ multiplex PCR, while the TCRdb copy is restricted to in-frame clones and leaves out a portion. The sample includes roughly 320,000 clones, about nine tenths seen only once; the top ten take approximately 4.1%. Source material: PBMCs or T cells enriched from blood (not recorded which). All receptors derive from a man younger than 40 who had recovered from COVID-19.

The J gene is TRBJ1-2, the V gene TRBV30; D may be TRBD1 (6 bases). The CDR3 totals 15 residues. V shed 1 base and J shed 4 bases, with 16 bases lying between them. Germline V lookup: CDR1 GTSNPN, CDR2 SVGIG (reference sequence). The CDR3 loop is CAWSESGQPFYGYTF. CDR3 nucleotide sequence: TGTGCCTGGAGTGAATCTGGACAGCCGTTCTATGGCTACACCTTC.

This clone has only one observation. The J gene is TRBJ2-5, the V gene TRBV24-1, with D possibly matching TRBD1 (6 bases). The CDR3 is 14 amino acids. Germline values: CDR1 KGHDR, CDR2 SFDVKD. Trimming took 5 bases from V and 5 from J, leaving 14 bases between them. The CDR3 is CATSGWGQGETQYF. The CDR3, as DNA: TGTGCCACCAGTGGATGGGGGCAGGGGGAGACCCAGTACTTC.

The chain has TRBV15 and TRBJ1-5; 8 nucleotides agree with TRBD1. The CDR3 loop spans 15 amino acids. V lost 3 bases, J lost 6 bases, and 7 bases stayed unmatched. Germline CDR1 is LNHNV and CDR2 is YYDKDF (reference sequence). The chain's CDR3 is CATSSRQGAVQPQHF. DNA for the CDR3: TGTGCCACCAGCAGTAGGCAGGGGGCTGTTCAGCCCCAGCATTTT.

The gene calls are TRBV18 and TRBJ1-1; no clear D. This CDR3 is built from 14 residues. Germline V gene lookup returns CDR1 KGHSH and CDR2 LQKENI. V was pared by 4 bases and J by 3 bases, with 12 bases between. CDR3 nucleotide sequence: TGTGCCAGCTCACGACACATAGCGGACACTGAAGCTTTCTTT. This encodes CASSRHIADTEAFF.

The rearrangement uses TRBV14 and TRBJ1-1; D might be TRBD1 (5 bases). Germline V gene sequence: CDR1 SGHDN, CDR2 FVKESK. The CDR3 is 15 residues long. V was trimmed by 0 bases and J by 6 bases, leaving 14 bases between them. The CDR3 loop is CASSQESRVGAEAFF. CDR3 nucleotide sequence: TGTGCCAGCAGCCAAGAATCCCGGGTAGGGGCTGAAGCTTTCTTT.

As for this clone: At one end the junction does not follow the germline gene, possibly because of a read error. The chain employs TRBV7-7 and TRBJ2-5; D not resolved. The germline CDR1 and CDR2 sequences are SSHAT and FNYEAQ (reference sequence). This CDR3 has 12 residues. The CDR3 protein is CASSSGGETQYF. The CDR3 nucleotides are TGTGCTAGCAGCTCGGGTGGGGAGACCCAGTACTTC.

The chain couples TRBV7-9 to TRBJ2-1, with a possible D match to TRBD2 (6 bases). Per the germline V gene, CDR1 is SEHNR and CDR2 is FQNEAQ (reference sequence). V was clipped by 5 bases and J by 7 bases, with 18 bases between them. The CDR3 consists of 15 residues. In nucleotides, the CDR3 is TGTGCCAGCAGCCTACCCGGGCAGGAGGGGAATGAGCAGTTCTTC. Translating it yields CASSLPGQEGNEQFF.

The chain employs TRBV11-3 and TRBJ1-6; 7 bases fit TRBD1. The CDR3 is 15 amino acids. Germline V CDR1 and CDR2: SGHNT, YENEEA. V was pared by 3 bases and J by 9 bases, with 8 bases of the junction left unmatched. CDR3 protein: CASSLTAQGGSPLHF. Written as DNA, the CDR3 is TGTGCCAGCAGCTTGACGGCTCAGGGGGGTTCACCCCTCCACTTT.

This chain joins TRBV14 and TRBJ2-1; the D gene is possibly TRBD1 (6 bases). The CDR3 sequence is 15 residues long. CDR1 is SGHDN, CDR2 FVKESK, per germline. The V end was cut by 5 bases, the J end by 2 bases, with 13 bases between. In nucleotides, the CDR3 is TGTGCCAGCAGCTCTCTGGGGGCCGCCTACAATGAGCAGTTCTTC. Its protein is CASSSLGAAYNEQFF.

The chain carries TRBV3-1 (or the pseudogene TRBV3-2) and TRBJ2-4, with a possible D match to TRBD2 (7 bases). Between the trimmed V and J ends, which lost 0 bases and 9 bases, there was a span of 15 bases. The CDR3 length is 15 residues. The germline gives CDR1 LGHDT, CDR2 YNNKEL (reference sequence). Here the CDR3 reads CASSQDIRRGGIQYF. DNA for the CDR3: TGTGCCAGCAGCCAAGATATTAGGAGGGGGGGCATTCAGTACTTC.